This entry features one T cell receptor (beta chain) sequence. Its antigen is unknown. This entry belongs to a study of long-term antiretroviral therapy in people with HIV. On the study more broadly: It was about a decade after the earliest samples that the 2015 immediate-ART recommendation appeared.

Findings of the study overall: No data were available on ART adherence, viral resistance or therapy changes.

Run at survey level, the immunoSEQ assay was version v3.0. The protocol was immunoSEQ multiplex PCR, while the TCRdb copy is restricted to in-frame clones and leaves out a portion. This sample has under 50,000 clones, with more than 70% found just once. Trimming shortened V by 6 bases and J by 2 bases, and 18 bases separated the two germline ends. Germline V gives CDR1 MNHEY, CDR2 SMNVEV (reference sequence). This CDR3 is 16 amino acids long. V is TRBV27 and J is TRBJ2-3, with a tentative D call TRBD1 (5 bases). The receptor was isolated from a woman in her fifties or sixties with HIV. Here the sequenced sample was unsorted PBMCs, taken 3.1 years after starting antiretroviral therapy. The CDR3 region is CASRENRLGLTDTQYF. The DNA for the CDR3 is TGTGCCAGCAGAGAGAACCGACTGGGGCTCACAGATACGCAGTATTTT.